This T cell receptor (beta chain) was recorded in a study of T cells in women clearing cervical HPV infection. Notes on the study in general: It is unknown whether associations predate infection; no effector/memory or HPV-specific sorting.

This CDR3 has 15 residues. Germline V gives CDR1 DFQATT, CDR2 SNEGSKA (reference sequence). Trimming cost V 5 bases and J 0 bases; bases outside gene matches: 5. Assay: immunoSEQ multiplex PCR; the TCRdb copy retains only in-frame clones and omits some. The ten top clones account for about 8%, within a sample of approximately 41,000 clones. About this clone itself: Its cognate antigen is unknown. The read terminates 3 residues before the CDR3 end, so the remaining end is supplied by the germline J gene.

The specimen was blood buffy coat. This TCR was recovered from a woman between 18 and 70 years old with a cervical HPV16 infection that either progressed to CIN3+ or cleared (not recorded which). The rearrangement joins TRBV20-1 to TRBJ2-1, with 9 positions matching TRBD2. CDR3 region: CSASSGESSYNEQFF. Partial CDR3 DNA: TGCAGTGCTTCTAGCGGGGAAAGCTCCTACAATGAG.